This T cell receptor beta chain was found in a study of blood T cells in healthy people across ages. Combining a sample-barcoded 5' primer with a J-beta primer mix, a second PCR ran for roughly 7 to 11 cycles. Sequencing yielded, for each sample, at least 2.5 million paired-end reads carrying CDR3. TCRdb re-analysed the 5' RACE reads in MiXCR, keeping a single row per CDR3 protein. The sample holds around 780,000 distinct CDR3 sequences; 20% to 30% are singletons and the top ten take 3%. The length of the CDR3 is 18 residues. J lost 1 base, V lost 0 bases, and 8 bases had no gene match. Germline CDR1 and CDR2: SGHAT and FQNNGV. The same data also contributed to another study, on T cells of mothers and their children.

The sequencing input was blood. The origin of this receptor is a boy aged 10-17 years in good health. The rearrangement joins TRBV11-2 to TRBJ2-7; the match to TRBD1 covers 11 bases. The CDR3 protein is CASSLDSGDRGMSYEQYF. The CDR3 nucleotides are TGTGCCAGCAGCTTAGATTCGGGGGACAGGGGGATGTCCTACGAGCAGTACTTC.